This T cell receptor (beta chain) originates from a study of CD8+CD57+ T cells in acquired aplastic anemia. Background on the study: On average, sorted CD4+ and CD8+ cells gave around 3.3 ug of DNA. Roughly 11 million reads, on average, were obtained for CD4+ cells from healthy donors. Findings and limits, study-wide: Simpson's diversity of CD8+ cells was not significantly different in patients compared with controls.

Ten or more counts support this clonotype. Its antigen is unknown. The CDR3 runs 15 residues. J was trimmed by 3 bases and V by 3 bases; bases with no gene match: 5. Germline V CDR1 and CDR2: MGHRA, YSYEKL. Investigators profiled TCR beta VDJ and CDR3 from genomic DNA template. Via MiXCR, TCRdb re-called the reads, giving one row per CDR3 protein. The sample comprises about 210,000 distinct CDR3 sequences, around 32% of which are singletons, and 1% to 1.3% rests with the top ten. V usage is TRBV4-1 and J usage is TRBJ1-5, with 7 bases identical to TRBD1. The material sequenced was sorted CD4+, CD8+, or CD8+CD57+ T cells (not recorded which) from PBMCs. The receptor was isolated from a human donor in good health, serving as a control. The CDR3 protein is CASSHAGTANQPQHF. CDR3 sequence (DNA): TGCGCCAGCAGCCATGCTGGGACAGCCAATCAGCCCCAGCATTTT.